This T cell receptor beta chain was sequenced in a study of blood T cell repertoires in COVID-19. Data came from immunoSEQ multiplex PCR; TCRdb stores just in-frame clones and leaves some out. This sample yields about 210,000 clones, of which over 80% are seen a single time; about 8% belongs to the top ten. Germline V lookup: CDR1 MDHEN, CDR2 SYDVKM. CDR3 length: 12 amino acids. Trimming removed 2 bases from V and 10 bases from J, with 10 bases in between. Patients from Seattle were sampled longitudinally, starting during active infection. The rearrangement joins TRBV28 to TRBJ2-3; D unresolved. The specimen was peripheral blood. The sequence derives from an older woman with COVID-19, enrolled during active disease. The CDR3 loop is CASSLGRPPQYF. In DNA, the CDR3 is TGTGCCAGCAGTTTAGGGCGCCCGCCGCAGTATTTT.